This T cell receptor (beta chain) was retrieved from a study of early T cells in non-severe SARS-CoV-2 infection. Study-wide results and limits: Missing private and CD4 specificities, VDJdb matching favored anti-spike CD8 responses.

CDR1 is MNHNY and CDR2 is SVGAGI in the germline V gene (reference sequence). Trimming at V came to 10 bases and at J to 4 bases, leaving 6 bases not matched to a gene. The CDR3 has 13 amino acids. Turning to this clonotype: Its antigen is currently unknown.

TCRdb passed the 5' RACE reads through MiXCR, listing each CDR3 protein once. The table shows about 94,000 distinct CDR3 sequences, with roughly 13% occurring only once. The specimen sequenced was whole blood. V gene TRBV6-6 combines with J gene TRBJ2-2; 7 nucleotides align to TRBD1. This TCR came from an adult who was a healthcare worker with PCR-confirmed SARS-CoV-2 infection or an uninfected control (not recorded which). The CDR3: CATYRGATGELFF. The CDR3 nucleotides are TGTGCCACCTACAGGGGTGCCACCGGGGAGCTGTTTTTT.